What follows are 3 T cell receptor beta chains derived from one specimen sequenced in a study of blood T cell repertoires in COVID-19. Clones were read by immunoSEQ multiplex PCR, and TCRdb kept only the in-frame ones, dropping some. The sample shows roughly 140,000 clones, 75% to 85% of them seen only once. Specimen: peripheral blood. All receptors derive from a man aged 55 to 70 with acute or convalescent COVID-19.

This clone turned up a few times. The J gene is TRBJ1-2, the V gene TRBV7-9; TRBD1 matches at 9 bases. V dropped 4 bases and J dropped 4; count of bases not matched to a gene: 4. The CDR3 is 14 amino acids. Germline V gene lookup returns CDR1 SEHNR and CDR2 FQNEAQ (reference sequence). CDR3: CASSSGTGTYGYTF. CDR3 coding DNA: TGTGCCAGCAGCTCCGGGACAGGGACCTATGGCTACACCTTC.

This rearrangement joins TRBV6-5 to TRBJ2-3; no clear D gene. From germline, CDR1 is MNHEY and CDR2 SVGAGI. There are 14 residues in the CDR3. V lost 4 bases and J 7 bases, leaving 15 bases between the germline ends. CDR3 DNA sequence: TGTGCCAGCAGTTTCACACAGCTCTGGAATACGCAGTATTTT. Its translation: CASSFTQLWNTQYF.

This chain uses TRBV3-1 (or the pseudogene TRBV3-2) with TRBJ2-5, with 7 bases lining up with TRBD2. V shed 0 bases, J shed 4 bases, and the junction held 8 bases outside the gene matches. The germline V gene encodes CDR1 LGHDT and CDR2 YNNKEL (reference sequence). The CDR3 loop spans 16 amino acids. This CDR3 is CASSQEMPAGRETQYF. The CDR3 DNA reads TGTGCCAGCAGCCAAGAAATGCCAGCGGGAAGAGAGACCCAGTACTTC.